The rows below give T cell receptor beta chains drawn from one sample of a study of shared clonotypes between healthy human individuals. Measured with immunoSEQ multiplex PCR; TCRdb has only the in-frame clones, and not every one. Among hundreds of thousands of clones listed, about 97% were seen once. The specimen was naive CD8+ T cells sorted from blood. The source of these receptors is a man aged 30-40 years in good health. CDR3s include the opening cysteine and the closing phenylalanine or tryptophan. Each record gives: J gene, D gene, V gene, clone size, CDR3 protein, CDR3 DNA. A D gene is named only where the DNA matches it firmly. Only part of the rows carry a size: once, few, many, or a class if the clone is expanded.

j_gene: TRBJ2-1
d_gene: TRBD2
v_gene: TRBV27
abundance: .
CDR3aa: CASSQRASGRAGEQFF
CDR3nt: TGTGCCAGCAGTCAAAGGGCTAGCGGGAGGGCCGGTGAGCAGTTCTTC

j_gene: TRBJ2-7
d_gene: TRBD1
v_gene: TRBV14
abundance: .
CDR3aa: CASSQGQGLYEQYF
CDR3nt: TGTGCCAGCAGCCAAGGACAGGGTCTCTACGAGCAGTACTTC

j_gene: TRBJ1-2
d_gene: .
v_gene: TRBV14
abundance: .
CDR3aa: CASSLESPGRYGYTF
CDR3nt: TGTGCCAGCAGCCTTGAATCGCCAGGGAGGTATGGCTACACCTTC

j_gene: TRBJ2-7
d_gene: TRBD1
v_gene: TRBV7-9
abundance: .
CDR3aa: CASSFNFRDSPYEQYF
CDR3nt: TGTGCCAGCAGCTTCAACTTCCGGGACAGCCCCTACGAGCAGTACTTC

j_gene: TRBJ1-1
d_gene: .
v_gene: TRBV7-8
abundance: .
CDR3aa: CASSFPPSNPGKEAFF
CDR3nt: TGTGCCAGCAGTTTCCCGCCGAGTAACCCAGGGAAAGAAGCTTTCTTT

j_gene: TRBJ2-1
d_gene: TRBD2
v_gene: TRBV7-2
abundance: once
CDR3aa: CASSLDGRGEQFF
CDR3nt: TGTGCCAGCAGCTTAGACGGGAGGGGTGAGCAGTTCTTC

j_gene: TRBJ1-2
d_gene: TRBD1
v_gene: TRBV4-1
abundance: .
CDR3aa: CASSQDRGLGGYTF
CDR3nt: TGCGCCAGCAGCCAAGACAGGGGGCTAGGTGGCTACACCTTC

j_gene: TRBJ2-7
d_gene: .
v_gene: TRBV4-1
abundance: .
CDR3aa: CASSQLAAYEQYF
CDR3nt: TGCGCCAGCAGCCAACTGGCAGCCTACGAGCAGTACTTC

j_gene: TRBJ2-7
d_gene: .
v_gene: TRBV29-1
abundance: once
CDR3aa: CSVDDPGEGVEQYF
CDR3nt: TGCAGCGTTGACGACCCGGGAGAGGGAGTGGAGCAGTACTTC

j_gene: TRBJ2-1
d_gene: TRBD1
v_gene: TRBV2
abundance: .
CDR3aa: CASLGAGQGAYNEQFF
CDR3nt: TGTGCCAGCCTGGGGGCGGGACAGGGGGCATACAATGAGCAGTTCTTC

j_gene: TRBJ2-3
d_gene: .
v_gene: TRBV6-5
abundance: .
CDR3aa: CASRRPLAGTDTQYF
CDR3nt: TGTGCCAGCAGGCGGCCACTAGCAGGCACAGATACGCAGTATTTT

j_gene: TRBJ1-1
d_gene: .
v_gene: TRBV6-5
abundance: once
CDR3aa: CASSSTIGGEAEAFF
CDR3nt: TGTGCCAGCAGCTCGACCATAGGGGGGGAGGCTGAAGCTTTCTTT

j_gene: TRBJ2-1
d_gene: TRBD1
v_gene: TRBV4-1
abundance: once
CDR3aa: CASSQEGTGSYNEQFF
CDR3nt: TGCGCCAGCAGCCAAGAGGGGACAGGGTCGTACAATGAGCAGTTCTTC

j_gene: TRBJ1-2
d_gene: .
v_gene: TRBV9
abundance: once
CDR3aa: CASSVGVYGYTF
CDR3nt: TGTGCCAGCAGCGTAGGCGTCTATGGCTACACCTTC

j_gene: TRBJ2-7
d_gene: .
v_gene: TRBV28
abundance: .
CDR3aa: CASSFRGAISYEQYF
CDR3nt: TGTGCCAGCAGTTTTCGGGGGGCTATCTCCTACGAGCAGTACTTC

j_gene: TRBJ2-2
d_gene: .
v_gene: TRBV29-1
abundance: .
CDR3aa: CSVTPNTGELFF
CDR3nt: TGCAGCGTTACCCCGAACACCGGGGAGCTGTTTTTT

j_gene: TRBJ1-1
d_gene: .
v_gene: TRBV2
abundance: .
CDR3aa: CASNGGLLNTEAFF
CDR3nt: TGTGCCAGCAATGGGGGGCTCCTGAACACTGAAGCTTTCTTT

j_gene: TRBJ2-5
d_gene: .
v_gene: TRBV4-1
abundance: .
CDR3aa: CASSQEGQEETQYF
CDR3nt: TGCGCCAGCAGCCAAGAAGGTCAGGAAGAGACCCAGTACTTC

j_gene: TRBJ2-2
d_gene: .
v_gene: TRBV11-2
abundance: once
CDR3aa: CASSLLSDTGELFF
CDR3nt: TGTGCCAGCAGCCTCTTGTCGGACACCGGGGAGCTGTTTTTT

j_gene: TRBJ2-1
d_gene: TRBD2
v_gene: TRBV14
abundance: .
CDR3aa: CASSQDQAGGYNEQFF
CDR3nt: TGTGCCAGCAGCCAAGATCAAGCGGGAGGGTACAATGAGCAGTTCTTC

j_gene: TRBJ2-7
d_gene: .
v_gene: TRBV28
abundance: .
CDR3aa: CASSLWGPYEQYF
CDR3nt: TGTGCCAGCAGTTTATGGGGACCCTACGAGCAGTACTTC

j_gene: TRBJ2-3
d_gene: TRBD2
v_gene: TRBV13
abundance: .
CDR3aa: CASSFGLAPDTQYF
CDR3nt: TGTGCCAGCAGCTTCGGACTAGCCCCAGATACGCAGTATTTT

j_gene: TRBJ2-2
d_gene: .
v_gene: TRBV4-2
abundance: .
CDR3aa: CASSQDLEGVRTGELFF
CDR3nt: TGTGCCAGCAGCCAAGATCTTGAGGGAGTGAGGACCGGGGAGCTGTTTTTT

j_gene: TRBJ2-7
d_gene: TRBD2
v_gene: TRBV6-5
abundance: .
CDR3aa: CASSFSTSGAYEQYF
CDR3nt: TGTGCCAGCAGTTTCTCGACTAGCGGAGCCTACGAGCAGTACTTC

j_gene: TRBJ2-1
d_gene: .
v_gene: TRBV27
abundance: once
CDR3aa: CASSYQADGGEQFF
CDR3nt: TGTGCCAGCAGTTATCAGGCCGATGGTGGGGAGCAGTTCTTC

j_gene: TRBJ2-7
d_gene: TRBD1
v_gene: TRBV9
abundance: .
CDR3aa: CASSVGWDRGLHEQYF
CDR3nt: TGTGCCAGCAGCGTGGGATGGGACAGGGGTTTACACGAGCAGTACTTC

j_gene: TRBJ2-5
d_gene: TRBD2
v_gene: TRBV7-9
abundance: .
CDR3aa: CASSRYSGRTQETQYF
CDR3nt: TGTGCCAGCAGCCGCTATAGCGGGAGGACCCAAGAGACCCAGTACTTC

j_gene: TRBJ2-7
d_gene: TRBD1
v_gene: TRBV7-2
abundance: .
CDR3aa: CASSLVGGGFRYEQYF
CDR3nt: TGTGCCAGCAGCTTAGTAGGGGGCGGTTTCCGTTACGAGCAGTACTTC

j_gene: TRBJ2-7
d_gene: .
v_gene: TRBV11-2
abundance: .
CDR3aa: CASSLVEVYEQYF
CDR3nt: TGTGCCAGCAGCTTAGTGGAGGTTTACGAGCAGTACTTC

j_gene: TRBJ2-5
d_gene: TRBD1
v_gene: TRBV9
abundance: .
CDR3aa: CASSPRGPQETQYF
CDR3nt: TGTGCCAGCAGCCCAAGGGGGCCACAAGAGACCCAGTACTTC

j_gene: TRBJ2-1
d_gene: .
v_gene: TRBV15
abundance: .
CDR3aa: CATSSPVVSGDEQFF
CDR3nt: TGTGCCACCAGCTCACCCGTGGTGTCCGGGGATGAGCAGTTCTTC

j_gene: TRBJ1-2
d_gene: .
v_gene: TRBV15
abundance: .
CDR3aa: CATSRDDPGSYGYTF
CDR3nt: TGTGCCACCAGCAGAGATGATCCAGGTTCCTATGGCTACACCTTC

j_gene: TRBJ2-7
d_gene: .
v_gene: TRBV4-3
abundance: .
CDR3aa: CASSQVFDSLYEQYF
CDR3nt: TGCGCCAGCAGCCAAGTCTTCGACAGCCTCTACGAGCAGTACTTC

j_gene: TRBJ1-3
d_gene: .
v_gene: TRBV12-2
abundance: .
CDR3aa: CASRLDFSRRVPESGNTIYF
CDR3nt: TGTGCAAGTCGCTTAGATTTTTCGCGCAGGGTTCCGGAATCTGGAAACACCATATATTTT

j_gene: TRBJ1-5
d_gene: .
v_gene: TRBV27
abundance: .
CDR3aa: CASSLRGPGNQPQHF
CDR3nt: TGTGCCAGCAGTTTAAGGGGACCGGGCAATCAGCCCCAGCATTTT

j_gene: TRBJ2-2
d_gene: .
v_gene: TRBV7-2
abundance: .
CDR3aa: CASSLDDRLARTGELFF
CDR3nt: TGTGCCAGCAGCTTAGACGACCGCCTGGCAAGGACCGGGGAGCTGTTTTTT

j_gene: TRBJ2-1
d_gene: .
v_gene: TRBV7-8
abundance: .
CDR3aa: CAIQDRNNSSYNEQFF
CDR3nt: TGTGCCATCCAAGACAGAAACAACAGCTCCTACAATGAGCAGTTCTTC

j_gene: TRBJ1-1
d_gene: .
v_gene: TRBV10-3
abundance: .
CDR3aa: CAISASGSNTEAFF
CDR3nt: TGTGCCATCAGTGCCTCCGGCTCCAACACTGAAGCTTTCTTT

j_gene: TRBJ1-5
d_gene: TRBD1
v_gene: TRBV12-5
abundance: .
CDR3aa: CASGDDRVGNQPQHF
CDR3nt: TGTGCTAGTGGTGATGACAGGGTTGGCAATCAGCCCCAGCATTTT

j_gene: TRBJ2-3
d_gene: .
v_gene: TRBV5-1
abundance: .
CDR3aa: CASSLVFTRQSTDTQYF
CDR3nt: TGCGCCAGCAGCTTGGTTTTCACCAGACAGAGCACAGATACGCAGTATTTT

j_gene: TRBJ2-3
d_gene: TRBD2
v_gene: TRBV2
abundance: .
CDR3aa: CASRRSGSRSDTQYF
CDR3nt: TGTGCCAGCAGACGTAGCGGGAGCAGGTCAGATACGCAGTATTTT

j_gene: TRBJ2-2
d_gene: .
v_gene: TRBV5-1
abundance: .
CDR3aa: CASSQDFYTGELFF
CDR3nt: TGCGCCAGCAGCCAGGACTTTTACACCGGGGAGCTGTTTTTT

j_gene: TRBJ2-7
d_gene: .
v_gene: TRBV7-2
abundance: .
CDR3aa: CASSLGPSTAGTGDF
CDR3nt: TGTGCCAGCAGCTTAGGCCCAAGTACCGCCGGGACGGGTGACTTC

j_gene: TRBJ2-7
d_gene: TRBD1
v_gene: TRBV28
abundance: .
CDR3aa: CASSSPGQGRTYEQYF
CDR3nt: TGTGCCAGCAGTTCGCCGGGACAGGGAAGAACCTACGAGCAGTACTTC

j_gene: TRBJ2-5
d_gene: .
v_gene: TRBV28
abundance: .
CDR3aa: CASTIRQDLVETQYF
CDR3nt: TGTGCCAGCACCATAAGACAGGATTTGGTGGAGACCCAGTACTTC

j_gene: TRBJ2-1
d_gene: .
v_gene: TRBV27
abundance: .
CDR3aa: CASSLYGASETNEQFF
CDR3nt: TGTGCCAGCAGTTTATACGGGGCTAGCGAGACGAATGAGCAGTTCTTC

j_gene: TRBJ2-7
d_gene: TRBD1
v_gene: TRBV5-1
abundance: .
CDR3aa: CASTGTGTEQYF
CDR3nt: TGCGCCAGCACTGGGACAGGGACCGAGCAGTACTTC

j_gene: TRBJ2-3
d_gene: .
v_gene: TRBV5-1
abundance: .
CDR3aa: CASSWGTDSGDTQYF
CDR3nt: TGCGCCAGCAGCTGGGGGACGGACTCCGGAGATACGCAGTATTTT

j_gene: TRBJ2-3
d_gene: .
v_gene: TRBV5-1
abundance: .
CDR3aa: CASTQTGDARMVAGEFTDTQYF
CDR3nt: TGCGCCAGCACCCAGACAGGGGATGCGCGCATGGTAGCGGGAGAGTTCACAGATACGCAGTATTTT

j_gene: TRBJ2-7
d_gene: TRBD2
v_gene: TRBV30
abundance: .
CDR3aa: CAWSGGIYEQYF
CDR3nt: TGTGCCTGGAGCGGGGGGATCTACGAGCAGTACTTC

j_gene: TRBJ2-1
d_gene: TRBD2
v_gene: TRBV4-3
abundance: .
CDR3aa: CASSQASLAGGYDEQFF
CDR3nt: TGCGCCAGCAGCCAAGCCTCACTAGCGGGAGGATACGATGAGCAGTTCTTC